These T cell receptor beta chains were read from a single sample in a study of blood T cell repertoires in COVID-19. Profiled with immunoSEQ multiplex PCR; TCRdb holds only in-frame clones, not every one. The data hold around 47,000 clones, with roughly 91% observed a single time. Sequenced: peripheral blood. The source is a man in his fifties with active COVID-19. CDR3s include the opening cysteine and the closing phenylalanine or tryptophan. Each record gives: CDR3 protein, CDR3 DNA, clone size, D gene, V gene, J gene. The D gene is left open where the match is weak. Only part of the rows carry a size: once, few, many, or a class if the clone is expanded.

cdr3_aa: CASSKVDRGYEQYF; cdr3_nt: TGTGCCAGCAGCAAAGTGGACAGGGGATACGAGCAGTACTTC; clone_size: once; d_call: -; v_call: TRBV21-1; j_call: TRBJ2-7
cdr3_aa: CASNPRGLGTEAFF; cdr3_nt: TGTGCCAGTAATCCGAGGGGGCTGGGCACTGAAGCTTTCTTT; clone_size: -; d_call: TRBD1; v_call: TRBV19; j_call: TRBJ1-1
cdr3_aa: CASSNLAGGYNEQFF; cdr3_nt: TGCGCCAGCAGCAATCTAGCGGGGGGATACAATGAGCAGTTCTTC; clone_size: -; d_call: TRBD2; v_call: TRBV5-1; j_call: TRBJ2-1
cdr3_aa: CASSVGPSVSYEQYF; cdr3_nt: TGTGCCAGCAGCGTAGGCCCTAGCGTCTCCTACGAGCAGTACTTC; clone_size: -; d_call: -; v_call: TRBV9; j_call: TRBJ2-7
cdr3_aa: CASSIRTSGVYNEQFF; cdr3_nt: TGTGCCAGCAGCATTCGGACTAGCGGGGTCTACAATGAGCAGTTCTTC; clone_size: -; d_call: TRBD2; v_call: TRBV7-9; j_call: TRBJ2-1
cdr3_aa: CASSQRNSNQPQHF; cdr3_nt: TGTGCCAGCAGCCAGAGGAATAGCAATCAGCCCCAGCATTTT; clone_size: -; d_call: -; v_call: TRBV3-1/TRBV3-2; j_call: TRBJ1-5
cdr3_aa: CASTERGSTDTQYF; cdr3_nt: TGTGCCAGTACAGAACGGGGGAGCACAGATACGCAGTATTTT; clone_size: -; d_call: -; v_call: TRBV19; j_call: TRBJ2-3
cdr3_aa: CASSFGGPYNEQFF; cdr3_nt: TGTGCCAGCAGCTTCGGGGGGCCTTACAATGAGCAGTTCTTC; clone_size: -; d_call: -; v_call: TRBV7-9; j_call: TRBJ2-1
cdr3_aa: CASSLQGVISGNTIYF; cdr3_nt: TGCGCCAGCAGCTTACAGGGGGTCATTTCTGGAAACACCATATATTTT; clone_size: -; d_call: TRBD1; v_call: TRBV5-1; j_call: TRBJ1-3
cdr3_aa: CASSLSDSRGTEAFF; cdr3_nt: TGCGCCAGCAGCCTTTCGGACAGCAGGGGGACTGAAGCTTTCTTT; clone_size: -; d_call: TRBD1; v_call: TRBV4-1; j_call: TRBJ1-1
cdr3_aa: CASSLVPRLPREQYF; cdr3_nt: TGTGCCAGCAGCTTAGTCCCGCGTCTCCCGCGCGAGCAGTACTTC; clone_size: once; d_call: -; v_call: TRBV11-2; j_call: TRBJ2-7
cdr3_aa: CSVVWPGQGTDEQYF; cdr3_nt: TGCAGCGTTGTTTGGCCGGGACAGGGAACGGACGAGCAGTACTTC; clone_size: -; d_call: TRBD1; v_call: TRBV29-1; j_call: TRBJ2-7
cdr3_aa: CASREFVTGDTEAFF; cdr3_nt: TGTGCCAGCAGGGAATTCGTCACAGGGGACACTGAAGCTTTCTTT; clone_size: -; d_call: TRBD1; v_call: TRBV2; j_call: TRBJ1-1
cdr3_aa: CASSPSQGVGSGANVLTF; cdr3_nt: TGTGCCAGCTCACCCTCACAGGGGGTGGGCTCTGGGGCCAACGTCCTGACTTTC; clone_size: -; d_call: TRBD1; v_call: TRBV18; j_call: TRBJ2-6
cdr3_aa: CASSTGREQETQYF; cdr3_nt: TGTGCCAGCAGTACAGGGCGGGAGCAAGAGACCCAGTACTTC; clone_size: -; d_call: -; v_call: TRBV7-9; j_call: TRBJ2-5
cdr3_aa: CASSLRLAGGAETQYF; cdr3_nt: TGTGCCAGCAGTTTACGCCTAGCGGGAGGCGCGGAGACCCAGTACTTC; clone_size: -; d_call: TRBD2; v_call: TRBV27; j_call: TRBJ2-5